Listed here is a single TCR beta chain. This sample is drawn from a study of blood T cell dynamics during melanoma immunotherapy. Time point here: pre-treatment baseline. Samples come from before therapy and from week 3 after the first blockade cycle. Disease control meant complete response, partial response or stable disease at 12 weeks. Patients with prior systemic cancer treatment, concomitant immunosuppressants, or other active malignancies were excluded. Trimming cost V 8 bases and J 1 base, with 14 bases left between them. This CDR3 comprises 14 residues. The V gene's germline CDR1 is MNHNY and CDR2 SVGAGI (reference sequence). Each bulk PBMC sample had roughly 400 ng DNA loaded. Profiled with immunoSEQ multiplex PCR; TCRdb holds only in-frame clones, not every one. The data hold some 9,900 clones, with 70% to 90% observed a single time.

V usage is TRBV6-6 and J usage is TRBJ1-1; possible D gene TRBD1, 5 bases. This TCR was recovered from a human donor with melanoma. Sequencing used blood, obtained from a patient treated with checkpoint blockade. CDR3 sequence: CASGRQIQNTEAFF. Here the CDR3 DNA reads TGTGCCAGCGGGCGACAGATTCAGAACACTGAAGCTTTCTTT.